The rows below give T cell receptor beta chains drawn from one sample of a study of shared clonotypes between healthy human individuals. Repertoires were generated with immunoSEQ multiplex PCR, while TCRdb's copy carries only in-frame clones and drops some. The sample lists hundreds of thousands of clones, approximately 96% occurring once. Sequencing was done on a sample of naive CD8+ T cells sorted from blood. These receptors were collected from a woman under 40 in good health. Both conserved end residues are part of each CDR3. The D gene is left open where the match is weak. For some rows the clone size is stated as once, few or many, or as a class when expanded; others skip it.

d_call	v_call	j_call	clone_size	cdr3_length	cdr3_aa	cdr3_nt
NA	TRBV7-2	TRBJ2-3	NA	16	CASSLGAVPSTDTQYF	TGTGCCAGCAGCTTAGGTGCGGTCCCGAGCACAGATACGCAGTATTTT
NA	TRBV13	TRBJ2-1	NA	14	CASSLLSSYNEQFF	TGTGCCAGCAGCTTGCTCTCTTCCTACAATGAGCAGTTCTTC
TRBD1	TRBV7-2	TRBJ1-1	NA	15	CASSFNPAGQTEAFF	TGTGCCAGCAGCTTTAACCCAGCGGGACAGACTGAAGCTTTCTTT
TRBD1	TRBV6-5	TRBJ2-7	NA	14	CASSSDRARDEQYF	TGTGCCAGCAGTTCGGACAGGGCGAGGGACGAGCAGTACTTC
NA	TRBV6-6	TRBJ2-7	NA	15	CASSYPPRGSYEQCF	TGTGCCAGCAGTTACCCCCCCCGGGGGTCCTACGAGCAGTGCTTC
TRBD1	TRBV5-4	TRBJ2-7	once	14	CASSLGDRVDEQYF	TGTGCCAGCAGCTTGGGGGACAGGGTGGACGAGCAGTACTTC
TRBD1	TRBV19	TRBJ1-1	NA	15	CASSTWTGGRGEAFF	TGTGCCAGTAGTACCTGGACAGGGGGTAGAGGTGAAGCTTTCTTT
NA	TRBV27	TRBJ2-1	NA	16	CASSLSRPYSYNEQFF	TGTGCCAGCAGTTTATCTAGGCCATACTCCTACAATGAGCAGTTCTTC
NA	TRBV5-5	TRBJ1-1	once	14	CASSPGTLNTEAFF	TGTGCCAGCAGCCCAGGGACGCTGAACACTGAAGCTTTCTTT
NA	TRBV14	TRBJ2-1	NA	14	CASSQISRTIEQFF	TGTGCCAGCAGCCAAATATCCCGGACTATTGAGCAGTTCTTC
TRBD1	TRBV27	TRBJ1-2	NA	14	CASSFLTGEYGYTF	TGTGCCAGCAGTTTTTTGACAGGGGAATATGGCTACACCTTC
TRBD2	TRBV5-4	TRBJ2-2	NA	17	CASSLAALAGRTGELFF	TGTGCCAGCAGCTTGGCCGCGCTAGCGGGACGGACCGGGGAGCTGTTTTTT
NA	TRBV28	TRBJ2-1	NA	14	CASSRGLAHNEQFF	TGTGCCAGCAGTAGGGGACTTGCCCACAATGAGCAGTTCTTC
TRBD1	TRBV5-1	TRBJ1-2	NA	18	CASSVPGQGARLDYGYTF	TGCGCCAGCAGCGTACCGGGACAGGGGGCCAGATTAGACTATGGCTACACCTTC
TRBD2	TRBV19	TRBJ2-7	NA	14	CASSIAAGADEQYF	TGTGCCAGTAGTATCGCGGCGGGAGCGGATGAGCAGTACTTC
TRBD1	TRBV6-4	TRBJ1-3	NA	17	CASSDSDRPNSGNTIYF	TGTGCCAGCAGTGACTCGGACAGGCCCAACTCTGGAAACACCATATATTTT
NA	TRBV9	TRBJ1-1	NA	14	CASSPGGGYTEAFF	TGTGCCAGCAGCCCCGGCGGGGGATACACTGAAGCTTTCTTT
TRBD2	TRBV7-6	TRBJ2-7	NA	15	CASSFLGEGPYEQYF	TGTGCCAGCAGCTTTCTGGGGGAGGGCCCCTACGAGCAGTACTTC
NA	TRBV18	TRBJ1-1	few	11	CASGQNTEAFF	TGTGCCAGCGGCCAGAACACTGAAGCTTTCTTT
NA	TRBV28	TRBJ2-1	NA	15	CASTLTRMRKGEQFF	TGTGCCAGCACCCTTACACGCATGCGAAAAGGTGAGCAGTTCTTC
NA	TRBV28	TRBJ1-2	NA	14	CASTPLGVNYGYTF	TGTGCCAGCACTCCGTTAGGGGTGAACTATGGCTACACCTTC
TRBD1	TRBV27	TRBJ2-7	NA	13	CASTSGQGHEQYF	TGTGCCAGCACTTCCGGACAGGGCCACGAGCAGTACTTC
TRBD1	TRBV28	TRBJ2-7	NA	14	CASSLGTETSEQYF	TGTGCCAGCAGTCTCGGGACAGAAACCAGTGAGCAGTACTTC
TRBD2	TRBV7-9	TRBJ2-4	NA	19	CASRKRRTSGKLAKNIQYF	TGTGCCAGCAGGAAAAGGCGGACTAGCGGGAAGCTAGCCAAAAACATTCAGTACTTC
NA	TRBV19	TRBJ2-5	NA	14	CASSIPGLGETQYF	TGTGCCAGTAGTATCCCGGGTCTAGGCGAGACCCAGTACTTC
TRBD1	TRBV27	TRBJ2-1	NA	14	CASSPDRGYNEQFF	TGTGCCAGCAGTCCGGACAGGGGGTACAATGAGCAGTTCTTC
NA	TRBV7-2	TRBJ2-1	NA	13	CASSSGTWNEQFF	TGTGCCAGCAGCTCGGGGACTTGGAATGAGCAGTTCTTC